The source of this T cell receptor (beta chain) is a study of graft-versus-host responses after intestinal transplantation. Notes on this clone: Its matching antigen is unknown.

Clones were read by immunoSEQ multiplex PCR, and TCRdb kept only the in-frame ones, dropping some. The sample holds fewer than 110,000 clones; approximately 93% are singletons and the top ten take 1.2%. Trimming took 4 bases from V and 2 from J, leaving 8 bases between them. Germline CDR1 is MGHRA and CDR2 is YSYEKL. The CDR3 consists of 14 residues. Findings and caveats of the study: Recipient-marrow GvH clones were detected, some having first appeared in ileum or blood.

The specimen was unstimulated CD8+ T cells sorted from spleen or lymph node cells, collected before intestinal transplant. This clonotype was obtained from a human donor who received an intestinal transplant. This chain links TRBV4-1 with TRBJ2-2; D is uncertain. The CDR3 protein is CASSLGKNTGELFF. CDR3 DNA: TGCGCCAGCAGCCTAGGTAAAAACACCGGGGAGCTGTTTTTT.